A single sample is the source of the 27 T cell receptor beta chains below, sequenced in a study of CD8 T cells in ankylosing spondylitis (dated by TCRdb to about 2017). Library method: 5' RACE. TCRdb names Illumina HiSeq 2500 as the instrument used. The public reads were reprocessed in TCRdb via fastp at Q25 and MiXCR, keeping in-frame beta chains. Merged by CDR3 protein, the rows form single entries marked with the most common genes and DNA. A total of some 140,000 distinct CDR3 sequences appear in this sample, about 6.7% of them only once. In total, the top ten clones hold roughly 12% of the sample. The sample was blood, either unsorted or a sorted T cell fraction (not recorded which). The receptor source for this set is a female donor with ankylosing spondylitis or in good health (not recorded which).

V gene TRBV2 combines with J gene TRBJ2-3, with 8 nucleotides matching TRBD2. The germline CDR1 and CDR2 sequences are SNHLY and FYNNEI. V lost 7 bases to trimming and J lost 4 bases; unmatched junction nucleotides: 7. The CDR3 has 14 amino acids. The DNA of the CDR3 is TGTGCCAGCATTGACGGGGGGGCGTCAGATACGCAGTATTTT. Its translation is CASIDGGASDTQYF.

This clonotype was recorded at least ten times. The CDR3 region is CASSRGQGVGEAFF. The CDR3, as DNA: TGTGCCAGCAGCCGGGGACAGGGGGTGGGTGAAGCTTTCTTT. The chain is built from TRBV3-1 and TRBJ1-1, with 11 bases fitting TRBD1. The germline CDR1 and CDR2 sequences are LGHDT and YNNKEL (reference sequence). V lost 4 bases and J lost 7; bases outside the gene matches: 5. The CDR3 runs 14 residues.

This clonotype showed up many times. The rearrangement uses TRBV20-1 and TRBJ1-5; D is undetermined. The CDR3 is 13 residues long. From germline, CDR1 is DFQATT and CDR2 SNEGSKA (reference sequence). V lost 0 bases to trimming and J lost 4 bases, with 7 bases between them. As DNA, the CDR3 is TGCAGTGCTAGAGAACAGTGGAATCAGCCCCAGCATTTT. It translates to CSAREQWNQPQHF.

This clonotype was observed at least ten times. The DNA of the CDR3 is TGCGCCAGCAGCTTGGCGCCAGCCAAGGACCTCTACGAGCAGTACTTC. This sequence encodes CASSLAPAKDLYEQYF. The chain joins TRBV5-1 to TRBJ2-7; D unresolved. The V gene's germline CDR1 is SGHRS and CDR2 YFSETQ. The CDR3 consists of 16 residues. Deletions cut 0 bases from V and 3 bases from J, with 16 bases between.

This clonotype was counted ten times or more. The DNA of the CDR3 is TGTGCCAGCAGTTATAATCGGTGGGCGGAGCAGTTCTTC. This gives the protein CASSYNRWAEQFF. This chain links TRBV6-2 or TRBV6-3 with TRBJ2-1; D unclear. The germline CDR1 and CDR2 sequences are MNHEY and SVGEGT. Trimming left V 3 bases short and J 10 bases short, with 13 bases between. This CDR3 is built from 13 residues.

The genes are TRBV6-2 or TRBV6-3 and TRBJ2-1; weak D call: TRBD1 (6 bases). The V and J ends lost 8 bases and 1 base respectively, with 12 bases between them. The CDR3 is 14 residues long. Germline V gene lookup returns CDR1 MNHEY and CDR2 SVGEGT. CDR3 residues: CASPLDSSYNEQFF. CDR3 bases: TGTGCCAGCCCCCTGGACAGTTCCTACAATGAGCAGTTCTTC.

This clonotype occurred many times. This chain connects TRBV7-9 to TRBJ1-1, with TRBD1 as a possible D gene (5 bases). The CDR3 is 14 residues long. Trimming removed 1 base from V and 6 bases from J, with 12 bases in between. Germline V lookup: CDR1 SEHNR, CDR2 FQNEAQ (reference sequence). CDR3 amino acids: CASSLGQGVSEAFF. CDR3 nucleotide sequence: TGTGCCAGCAGCTTAGGGCAGGGAGTATCTGAAGCTTTCTTT.

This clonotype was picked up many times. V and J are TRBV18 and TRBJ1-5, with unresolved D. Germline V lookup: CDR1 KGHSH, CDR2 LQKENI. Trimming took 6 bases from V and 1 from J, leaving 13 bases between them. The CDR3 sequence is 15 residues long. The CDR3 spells CASSRDPTSNQPQHF. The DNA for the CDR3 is TGTGCCAGCTCTCGAGACCCAACGAGCAATCAGCCCCAGCATTTT.

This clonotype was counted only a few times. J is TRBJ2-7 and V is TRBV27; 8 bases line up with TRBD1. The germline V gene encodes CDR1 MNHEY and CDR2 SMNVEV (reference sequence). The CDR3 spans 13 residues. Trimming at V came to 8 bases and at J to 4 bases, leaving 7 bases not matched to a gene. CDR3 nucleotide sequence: TGTGCCAGCCGGCCCGGGACAGGATACGAGCAGTACTTC. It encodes CASRPGTGYEQYF.

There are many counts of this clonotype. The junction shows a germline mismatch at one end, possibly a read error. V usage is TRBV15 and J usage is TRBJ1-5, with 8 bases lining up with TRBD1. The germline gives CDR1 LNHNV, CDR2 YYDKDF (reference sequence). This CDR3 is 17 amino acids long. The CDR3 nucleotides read TGTGCCACCAGCGGTCGACAGGGGTCACTCAGCAGTCAGCCCCAGCATTTT. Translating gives CATSGRQGSLSSQPQHF.

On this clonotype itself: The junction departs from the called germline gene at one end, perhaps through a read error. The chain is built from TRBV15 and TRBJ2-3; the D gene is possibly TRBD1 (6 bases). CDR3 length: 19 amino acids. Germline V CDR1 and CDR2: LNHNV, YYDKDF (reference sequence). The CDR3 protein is CVTSRDSLPGTGSTDTQYF. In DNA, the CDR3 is TGTGTCACCAGCAGAGACTCGCTCCCGGGAACAGGGAGCACAGATACGCAGTATTTT.

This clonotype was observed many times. CDR3 in amino acids: CASSLINTGELFF. The CDR3 DNA follows: TGTGCCAGCAGTTTAATCAACACCGGGGAGCTGTTTTTT. The chain couples TRBV12-3 or TRBV12-4 to TRBJ2-2; no definite D call. CDR3 length equals 13 residues. V was cut by 2 bases and J by 2 bases, with 3 bases left in between.

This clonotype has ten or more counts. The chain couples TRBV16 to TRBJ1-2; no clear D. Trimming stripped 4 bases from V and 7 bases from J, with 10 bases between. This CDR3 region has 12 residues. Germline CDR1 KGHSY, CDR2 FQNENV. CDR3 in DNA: TGTGCCAGCAGCCTTAACTTGGGTGGCTACACCTTC. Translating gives CASSLNLGGYTF.

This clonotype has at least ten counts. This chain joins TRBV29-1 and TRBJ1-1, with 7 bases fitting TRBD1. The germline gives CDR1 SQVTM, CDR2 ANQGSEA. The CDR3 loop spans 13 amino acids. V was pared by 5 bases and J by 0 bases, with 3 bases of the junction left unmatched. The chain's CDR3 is CSVQGQLNTEAFF. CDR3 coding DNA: TGCAGCGTTCAGGGACAGTTGAACACTGAAGCTTTCTTT.

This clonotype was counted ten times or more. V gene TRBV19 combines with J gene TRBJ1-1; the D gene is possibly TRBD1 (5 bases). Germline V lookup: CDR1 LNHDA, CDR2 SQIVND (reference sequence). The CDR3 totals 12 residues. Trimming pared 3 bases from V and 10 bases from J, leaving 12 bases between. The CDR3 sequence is CASSITGGRAFF. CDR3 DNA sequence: TGTGCCAGTAGTATTACGGGGGGGAGAGCTTTCTTT. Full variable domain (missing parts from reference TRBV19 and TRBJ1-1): DGGITQSPKYLFRKEGQNVTLSCEQNLNHDAMYWYRQDPGQGLRLIYYSQIVNDFQKGDIAEGYSVSREKKESFPLTVTSAQKNPTAFYLCASSITGGRAFFGQGTRLTVV.

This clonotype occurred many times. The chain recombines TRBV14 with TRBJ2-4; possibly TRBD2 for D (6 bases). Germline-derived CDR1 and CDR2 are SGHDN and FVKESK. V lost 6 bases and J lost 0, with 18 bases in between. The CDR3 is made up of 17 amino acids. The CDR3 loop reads CASSSLHGGLAKNIQYF. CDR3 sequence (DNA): TGTGCCAGCAGTTCCCTACACGGGGGTCTAGCCAAAAACATTCAGTACTTC.

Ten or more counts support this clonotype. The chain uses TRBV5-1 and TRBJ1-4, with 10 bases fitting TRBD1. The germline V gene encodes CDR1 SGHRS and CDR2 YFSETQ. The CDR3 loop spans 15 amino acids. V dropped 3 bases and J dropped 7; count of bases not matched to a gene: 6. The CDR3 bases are TGCGCCAGCAGCTCTGGGCGGACAGGGGGTGAAAAACTGTTTTTT. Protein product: CASSSGRTGGEKLFF.

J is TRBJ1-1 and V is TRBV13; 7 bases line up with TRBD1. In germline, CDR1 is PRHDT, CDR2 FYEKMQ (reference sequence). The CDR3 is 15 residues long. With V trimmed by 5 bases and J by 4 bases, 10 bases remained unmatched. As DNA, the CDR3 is TGTGCCAGCAGCACTCATCAGGGGGTGCGCACTGAAGCTTTCTTT. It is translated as CASSTHQGVRTEAFF. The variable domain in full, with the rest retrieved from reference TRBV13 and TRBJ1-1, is AAGVIQSPRHLIKEKRETATLKCYPIPRHDTVYWYQQGPGQDPQFLISFYEKMQSDKGSIPDRFSAQQFSDYHSELNMSSLELGDSALYFCASSTHQGVRTEAFFGQGTRLTVV.

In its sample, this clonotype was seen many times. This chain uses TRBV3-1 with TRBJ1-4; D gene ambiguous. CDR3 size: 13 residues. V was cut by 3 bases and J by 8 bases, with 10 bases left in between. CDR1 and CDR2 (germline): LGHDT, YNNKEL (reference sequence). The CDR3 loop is CASSQGIREKLFF. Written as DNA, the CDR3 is TGTGCCAGCAGCCAGGGGATTCGGGAAAAACTGTTTTTT.

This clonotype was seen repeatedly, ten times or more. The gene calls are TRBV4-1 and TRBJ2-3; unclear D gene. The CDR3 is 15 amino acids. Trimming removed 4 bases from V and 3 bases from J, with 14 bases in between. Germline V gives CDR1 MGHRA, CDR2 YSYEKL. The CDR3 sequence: CASSPWRTGTDTQYF. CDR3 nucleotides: TGCGCCAGCAGCCCCTGGCGGACCGGGACAGATACGCAGTATTTT.

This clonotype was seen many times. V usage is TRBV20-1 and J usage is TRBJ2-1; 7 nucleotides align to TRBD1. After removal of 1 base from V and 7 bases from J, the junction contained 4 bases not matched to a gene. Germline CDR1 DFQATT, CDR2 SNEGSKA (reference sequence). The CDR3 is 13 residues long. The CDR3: CSARATGVNEQFF. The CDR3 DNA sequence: TGCAGTGCTAGAGCTACAGGGGTTAATGAGCAGTTCTTC.

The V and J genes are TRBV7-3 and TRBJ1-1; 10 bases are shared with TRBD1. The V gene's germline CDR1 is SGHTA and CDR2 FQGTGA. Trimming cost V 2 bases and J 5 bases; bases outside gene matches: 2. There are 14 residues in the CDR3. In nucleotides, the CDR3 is TGTGCCAGCAGCTTATTGGGACAGGGGACTGAAGCTTTCTTT. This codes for CASSLLGQGTEAFF.

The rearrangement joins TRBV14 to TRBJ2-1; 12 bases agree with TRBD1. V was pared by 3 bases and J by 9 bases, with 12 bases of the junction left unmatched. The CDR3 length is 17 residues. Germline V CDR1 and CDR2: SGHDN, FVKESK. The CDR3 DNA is TGTGCCAGCAGCCATTTCTCCGGGACAGGGGGCCTCGGTGAGCAGTTCTTC. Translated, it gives CASSHFSGTGGLGEQFF.

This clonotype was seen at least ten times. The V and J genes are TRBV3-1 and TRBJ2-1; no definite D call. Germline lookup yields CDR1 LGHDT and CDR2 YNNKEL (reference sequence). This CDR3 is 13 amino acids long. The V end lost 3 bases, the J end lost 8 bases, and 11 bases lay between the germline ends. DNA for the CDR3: TGTGCCAGCAGCCAGCCAAACAAGGATGAGCAGTTCTTC. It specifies CASSQPNKDEQFF.

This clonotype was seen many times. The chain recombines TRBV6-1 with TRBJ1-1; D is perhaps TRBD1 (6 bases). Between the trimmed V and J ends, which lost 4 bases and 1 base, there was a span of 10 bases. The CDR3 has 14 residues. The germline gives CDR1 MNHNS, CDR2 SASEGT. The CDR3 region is CASSVMTGNTEAFF. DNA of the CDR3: TGTGCCAGCAGTGTCATGACAGGGAACACTGAAGCTTTCTTT.

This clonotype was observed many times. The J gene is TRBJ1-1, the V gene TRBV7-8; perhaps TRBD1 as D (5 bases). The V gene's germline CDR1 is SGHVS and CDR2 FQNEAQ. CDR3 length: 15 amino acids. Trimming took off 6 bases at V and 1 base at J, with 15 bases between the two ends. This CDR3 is CASRQPGNPNTEAFF. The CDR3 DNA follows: TGTGCCAGCAGGCAGCCAGGGAATCCGAACACTGAAGCTTTCTTT.

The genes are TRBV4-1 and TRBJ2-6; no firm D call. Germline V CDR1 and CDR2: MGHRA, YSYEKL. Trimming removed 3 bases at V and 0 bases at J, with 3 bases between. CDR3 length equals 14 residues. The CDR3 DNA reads TGCGCCAGCAGCCACCCCTCTGGGGCCAACGTCCTGACTTTC. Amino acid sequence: CASSHPSGANVLTF.